This T cell receptor (beta chain) was recorded in a study of CD8 T cells in ankylosing spondylitis. In its sample, this clonotype was seen once. Antigen specificity is unknown. A much larger clone lies one base from this, so it may be a read error. Study-wide points: Earlier authors reported some of these motif variants in reactive arthritis synovial fluid and blood. CD8+ by phenotype, disease-linked clones were relatively rare in peripheral blood. A motif in TCR beta, a set of several highly homologous variants, appeared characteristic of ankylosing spondylitis blood. Significant enrichment of disease-linked clones was reported in matched ankylosing spondylitis synovial fluid.

Germline V lookup: CDR1 SGHTA, CDR2 FQGNSA. The CDR3 contains 14 residues. V lost 3 bases to trimming and J lost 3 bases, with 10 bases between them. A quantitative 5'-RACE method, one with molecular barcodes, was used to make TCR beta libraries. TCRdb called the 5' RACE reads again in MiXCR, with one record for every CDR3 protein. This sample has 450,000 to 550,000 distinct CDR3 sequences, with about 5.7% found just once. This sequence joins TRBV7-2 and TRBJ2-3, with a possible D match to TRBD2 (5 bases). The sequencing input was blood, either unsorted or a sorted T cell fraction (not recorded which). The sequence was collected from a male donor with ankylosing spondylitis. The CDR3: CASSFRTGTDTQYF. Written as DNA, the CDR3 is TGTGCCAGCAGCTTCCGGACTGGGACAGATACGCAGTATTTT.